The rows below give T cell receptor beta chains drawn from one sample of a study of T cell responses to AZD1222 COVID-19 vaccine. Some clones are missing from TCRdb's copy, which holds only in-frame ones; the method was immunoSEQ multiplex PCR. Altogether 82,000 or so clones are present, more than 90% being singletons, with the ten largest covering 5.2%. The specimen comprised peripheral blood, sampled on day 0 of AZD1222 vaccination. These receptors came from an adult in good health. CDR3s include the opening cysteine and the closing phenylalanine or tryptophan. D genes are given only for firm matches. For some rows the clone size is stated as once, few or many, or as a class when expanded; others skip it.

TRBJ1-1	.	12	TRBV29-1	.	TGCAGCGTTGTTATCGTCGACACTGAAGCTTTCTTT	CSVVIVDTEAFF
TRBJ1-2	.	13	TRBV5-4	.	TGTGCCAGCAGCTTGGTGGCGGCCTATGGCTACACCTTC	CASSLVAAYGYTF
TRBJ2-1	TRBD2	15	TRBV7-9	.	TGTGCCAGCAGCGTCGGGACTAGCGGATACAATGAGCAGTTCTTC	CASSVGTSGYNEQFF
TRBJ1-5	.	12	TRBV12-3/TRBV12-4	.	TGTGCCAGCAGTTTTGGCAATCAGCCCCAGCATTTT	CASSFGNQPQHF
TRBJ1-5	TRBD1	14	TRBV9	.	TGTGCCAGCAGCGTGACAGGGCGTAATCAGCCCCAGCATTTT	CASSVTGRNQPQHF
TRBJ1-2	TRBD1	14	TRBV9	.	TGTGCCAGCCAGGCAGGGGGCGGGTTTTTCGGCTACACCTTC	CASQAGGGFFGYTF
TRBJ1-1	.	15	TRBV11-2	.	TGTGCCAGCAGCCGAGCAGGAAGATCGAACACTGAAGCTTTCTTT	CASSRAGRSNTEAFF
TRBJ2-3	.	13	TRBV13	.	TGTGCCAGCAGCTTTCCCTACACAGATACGCAGTATTTT	CASSFPYTDTQYF
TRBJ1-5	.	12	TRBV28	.	TGTGCCAGCAAAAGCAGTTCCCAGCCCCAGCATTTT	CASKSSSQPQHF
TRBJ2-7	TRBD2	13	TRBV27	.	TGTGCCAGCGGACTAGCGGGGGAGTACGAGCAGTACTTC	CASGLAGEYEQYF
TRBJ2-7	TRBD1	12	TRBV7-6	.	TGTGCCAGCAGCCCGTCACAGGGGCTCCAGTACTTC	CASSPSQGLQYF
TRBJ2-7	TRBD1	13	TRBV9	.	TGTGCCAGCAGCTCGGGACAGGGCGACGAGCAGTACTTC	CASSSGQGDEQYF
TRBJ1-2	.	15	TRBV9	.	TGTGCCAGCAGCGTAGGAGGGAAGGCTAACTATGGCTACACCTTC	CASSVGGKANYGYTF
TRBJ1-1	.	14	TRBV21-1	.	TGTGCCAGCAGCAAAGATGGTGGGACAACTGAAGCTTTCTTT	CASSKDGGTTEAFF
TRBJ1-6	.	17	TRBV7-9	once	TGTGCCAGCAGCTTAGCTCCCGAGAGCTCCTATAATTCACCCCTCCACTTT	CASSLAPESSYNSPLHF
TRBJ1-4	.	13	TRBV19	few	TGTGCCAGTACGACCACCTCCGTTGAAAAACTGTTTTTT	CASTTTSVEKLFF
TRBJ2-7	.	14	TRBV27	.	TGTGCCAGCAGTTATTATCAGGGAGCGTACGAGCAGTACTTC	CASSYYQGAYEQYF
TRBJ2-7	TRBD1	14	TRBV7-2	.	TGTGCCAGCAGCTTGACACAGGGGTCTTACGAGCAGTACTTC	CASSLTQGSYEQYF
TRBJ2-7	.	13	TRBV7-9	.	TGTGCCAGCAGCTTCGGCAGGGCAAACGAGCAGTACTTC	CASSFGRANEQYF